One sample yielded the 22 T cell receptor beta chains listed below, sequenced in a study of shared clonotypes between healthy human individuals. Profiled with immunoSEQ multiplex PCR; TCRdb holds only in-frame clones, not every one. The table has about 1 million clones, roughly 80% seen once; the top ten hold roughly 1.4%. The sequencing sample was made of memory CD4+ T cells sorted from blood. Subset specified: CD45RA-negative fraction. These receptors all stem from a man between 18 and 35 years old in good health.

The chain links TRBV30 to TRBJ1-4, with 11 positions matching TRBD1. This CDR3 is built from 16 residues. The germline gives CDR1 GTSNPN, CDR2 SVGIG (reference sequence). V lost 2 bases and J lost 9; bases outside the gene matches: 11. CDR3 sequence (DNA): TGTGCCTGGAGTTCACCCCCGGACAGGGGGCTGAAAAAACTGTTTTTT. This sequence encodes CAWSSPPDRGLKKLFF.

Turning to this clone: One base away lies a much larger clone, so this may be a sequencing read error. The same CDR3 is also encoded by other DNA sequences in this sample. The rearrangement uses TRBV7-9 and TRBJ2-7, with D unclear. The CDR3 has 11 amino acids. Germline V gene lookup returns CDR1 SEHNR and CDR2 FQNEAQ (reference sequence). The V end was cut by 3 bases, the J end by 3 bases, with 3 bases between. The CDR3 loop is CASSFNYEQYF. DNA of the CDR3: TGTGCCAGCAGCTTCAACTACGAGCAGTACTTC. Supplemented by reference TRBV7-9 and TRBJ2-7, the full variable domain reads DTGVSQNPRHKITKRGQNVTFRCDPISEHNRLYWYRQTLGQGPEFLTYFQNEAQLEKSRLLSDRFSAERPKGSFSTLEIQRTEQGDSAMYLCASSFNYEQYFGPGTRLTVT.

Here the CDR3 reads CASNGLAAPETQYF. The DNA for the CDR3 is TGTGCCAGCAATGGACTAGCGGCTCCAGAGACCCAGTACTTC. V gene TRBV6-5 combines with J gene TRBJ2-5, with 10 positions matching TRBD2. From germline, CDR1 is MNHEY and CDR2 SVGAGI. V was clipped by 7 bases and J by 4 bases; unmatched bases: 6. The CDR3 spans 14 residues.

The chain is built from TRBV2 and TRBJ2-1, with 8 bases lining up with TRBD2. CDR3 length: 16 amino acids. J gave up 9 bases and V 2 bases, and 12 bases lay outside the gene matches. Germline CDR1 is SNHLY and CDR2 is FYNNEI. The CDR3 spells CASSEWLSGSVGEQFF. The CDR3 region has the DNA TGTGCCAGCAGTGAATGGTTAAGCGGGAGCGTGGGTGAGCAGTTCTTC. The complete variable domain, with remaining parts taken from reference TRBV2 and TRBJ2-1, reads EPEVTQTPSHQVTQMGQEVILRCVPISNHLYFYWYRQILGQKVEFLVSFYNNEISEKSEIFDDQFSVERPDGSNFTLKIRSTKLEDSAMYFCASSEWLSGSVGEQFFGPGTRLTVL.

The chain carries TRBV12-5 and TRBJ1-1; D is unclear. The germline V and J ends were trimmed by 3 bases and 1 base, with 6 bases remaining between them. This CDR3 has 13 amino acids. CDR1 is LGHNT, CDR2 FRNRAP, per germline. The CDR3 loop is CASGFRENTEAFF. In DNA, the CDR3 is TGTGCTAGTGGTTTTCGAGAGAACACTGAAGCTTTCTTT.

This clone is a singleton in its sample. The V gene is TRBV29-1, the J gene TRBJ2-1, with D unclear. The CDR3 contains 11 residues. Germline CDR1 and CDR2: SQVTM and ANQGSEA. The V and J ends lost 7 bases and 7 bases respectively, with 11 bases between them. Written as DNA, the CDR3 is TGCAGCGCCACTGGAAATAATGAGCAGTTCTTC. Amino acids: CSATGNNEQFF.

This chain links TRBV5-4 with TRBJ2-2; D assignment may be TRBD1 or TRBD2 (5 bases each). The CDR3 runs to 14 residues. Germline CDR1 reads SGHNT; CDR2 reads YYREEE (reference sequence). V lost 4 bases and J 7 bases, leaving 14 bases between the germline ends. The CDR3 loop is CASSRDPNYGELFF. CDR3 in DNA: TGTGCCAGCAGCCGGGACCCCAATTACGGGGAGCTGTTTTTT.

V usage is TRBV11-2 and J usage is TRBJ2-7, with a possible D match to TRBD1 (5 bases). The CDR3 extends over 13 amino acids. The V end was cut by 1 base, the J end by 6 bases, with 10 bases between. Germline V gene data show CDR1 as SGHAT and CDR2 as FQNNGV. The CDR3 DNA is TGTGCCAGCAGCTTAGCAGGGATAGGCGAGCAGTACTTC. Translation: CASSLAGIGEQYF.

The V call is TRBV7-2, the J call TRBJ2-2; 10 bases are shared with TRBD1. There are 19 residues in the CDR3. J gave up 2 bases and V 2 bases, and 11 bases lay outside the gene matches. Germline CDR1 SGHTA, CDR2 FQGNSA. CDR3 region: CASSLTLDRGLGNTGELFF. As DNA, the CDR3 is TGTGCCAGCAGCTTAACCCTAGACAGGGGGCTGGGTAACACCGGGGAGCTGTTTTTT.

V is TRBV27 and J is TRBJ1-2, with TRBD1 matching 10 bases. This CDR3 has 15 amino acids. Germline values: CDR1 MNHEY, CDR2 SMNVEV (reference sequence). V gave up 6 bases and J gave up 11 bases; unmatched junction bases: 15. The CDR3 DNA is TGTGCCAGCAGGTCACGGACAGGGGGGGGAGATTGGTACACCTTC. This translates into CASRSRTGGGDWYTF.

The chain has TRBV28 and TRBJ2-7; TRBD1 or TRBD2 may be the D gene (5 bases each). The CDR3 runs to 14 residues. V dropped 6 bases and J dropped 3 bases, with 15 bases sitting between them. Germline assignment: CDR1 MDHEN and CDR2 SYDVKM. CDR3: CASSLPGPVYEQYF. CDR3 in DNA: TGTGCCAGCAGCTTACCGGGACCTGTCTACGAGCAGTACTTC.

This clone was counted a few times. The J gene is TRBJ1-2, the V gene TRBV10-1; 7 bases line up with TRBD1. CDR3 length: 13 residues. CDR1 and CDR2 (germline): WNHNN, SYGVQD (reference sequence). The V and J ends lost 6 bases and 3 bases, in that order; junction bases with no gene match: 4. The DNA of the CDR3 is TGCGCCAGCAGCCGGGACAGATACTATGGCTACACCTTC. As protein: CASSRDRYYGYTF.

For this clone: Other DNA sequences within the sample encode an identical CDR3. V gene TRBV28 combines with J gene TRBJ1-2; D call uncertain. The V end lost 2 bases, the J end lost 3 bases, and 7 bases lay between the germline ends. Per the germline V gene, CDR1 is MDHEN and CDR2 is SYDVKM. The CDR3 consists of 13 residues. The CDR3 reads CASSLRTDYGYTF. DNA for the CDR3: TGTGCCAGCAGTTTACGCACGGACTATGGCTACACCTTC.

In nucleotides, the CDR3 is TGTGCCAGCAGCAAGGGACAGGTCTCCTACGAGCAGTACTTC. Encoded protein: CASSKGQVSYEQYF. V is TRBV9 and J is TRBJ2-7; 8 nucleotides agree with TRBD1. With V trimmed by 4 bases and J by 0 bases, 3 bases remained unmatched. This CDR3 is 14 amino acids long. Germline CDR1 is SGDLS and CDR2 is YYNGEE. The full variable domain, in which reference TRBV9 and TRBJ2-7 provide the parts outside the CDR3, is DSGVTQTPKHLITATGQRVTLRCSPRSGDLSVYWYQQSLDQGLQFLIQYYNGEERAKGNILERFSAQQFPDLHSELNLSSLELGDSALYFCASSKGQVSYEQYFGPGTRLTVT.

The chain combines TRBV11-2 with TRBJ1-4; D unresolved. CDR3 length equals 14 residues. V was pared by 4 bases and J by 8 bases, with 14 bases between. CDR1 SGHAT and CDR2 FQNNGV come from the germline V gene. The CDR3 spells CASSSDQLGEKLFF. CDR3 nucleotides: TGTGCCAGCAGCTCCGACCAGCTTGGGGAAAAACTGTTTTTT.

This rearrangement joins TRBV2 to TRBJ2-7; a weak D match, TRBD1 (5 bases). Per germline, CDR1 SNHLY and CDR2 FYNNEI. CDR3 length: 13 residues. Trimming took off 6 bases at V and 2 bases at J, with 11 bases between the two ends. CDR3: CASRYRHTYEQYF. CDR3 nucleotides: TGTGCCAGCAGGTACAGGCACACCTACGAGCAGTACTTC. Complete variable domain (other parts from reference TRBV2 and TRBJ2-7): EPEVTQTPSHQVTQMGQEVILRCVPISNHLYFYWYRQILGQKVEFLVSFYNNEISEKSEIFDDQFSVERPDGSNFTLKIRSTKLEDSAMYFCASRYRHTYEQYFGPGTRLTVT.

This sequence joins TRBV19 and TRBJ1-1, with D perhaps matching TRBD1 (5 bases). The CDR3 sequence is 14 residues long. The V gene's germline CDR1 is LNHDA and CDR2 SQIVND (reference sequence). Trimming pared 6 bases from V and 4 bases from J, leaving 15 bases between. The CDR3 coding sequence is TGTGCCAGTAGACGGCAGGGAGATTCCACTGAAGCTTTCTTT. This codes for CASRRQGDSTEAFF.

This clone was seen a handful of times. CDR3 nucleotides: TGTGCCAGCACAGACATGACCGGGAGGCGGTATGGCTACACCTTC. Encoded protein: CASTDMTGRRYGYTF. The chain links TRBV6-1 to TRBJ1-2; D remains unclear. V was trimmed by 7 bases and J by 5 bases, leaving 20 bases between them. There are 15 residues in the CDR3. From germline, CDR1 is MNHNS and CDR2 SASEGT.

The chain uses TRBV5-5 and TRBJ2-3; D may match TRBD1 or TRBD2 (5 bases each). Trimming cost V 3 bases and J 6 bases, with 17 bases left between them. This CDR3 contains 15 residues. CDR1 and CDR2 from the germline V gene are SGHKS and YYEKEE (reference sequence). CDR3: CASSWGILARDTQYF. The CDR3 region has the DNA TGTGCCAGCAGCTGGGGGATCCTAGCTCGGGATACGCAGTATTTT.

The table lists this clone with a few counts. This chain links TRBV28 with TRBJ2-6; no firm D call. Germline V gene lookup returns CDR1 MDHEN and CDR2 SYDVKM. Trimming removed 4 bases at V and 2 bases at J, with 9 bases between. CDR3 size: 15 residues. CDR3: CASSSRRAGANVLTF. DNA for the CDR3: TGTGCCAGCAGTTCTAGAAGGGCTGGGGCCAACGTCCTGACTTTC. Full variable domain (missing parts from reference TRBV28 and TRBJ2-6): DVKVTQSSRYLVKRTGEKVFLECVQDMDHENMFWYRQDPGLGLRLIYFSYDVKMKEKGDIPEGYSVSREKKERFSLILESASTNQTSMYLCASSSRRAGANVLTFGAGSRLTVL.

The rearrangement uses TRBV7-8 and TRBJ2-5, with 11 positions matching TRBD2. This CDR3 has 15 residues. With 3 bases clipped from V and 4 bases from J, the junction kept 4 bases outside the gene matches. Germline V CDR1 and CDR2: SGHVS, FQNEAQ. In DNA form, the CDR3 reads TGTGCCAGCAGCTTTAGCGGGGGGGCGTCAGAGACCCAGTACTTC. Encoded protein: CASSFSGGASETQYF.

The chain uses TRBV10-3 and TRBJ2-7, with 8 bases aligning to TRBD1. The CDR3 length is 14 residues. Germline V gene sequence: CDR1 ENHRY, CDR2 SYGVKD. V trimming: 10 bases; J trimming: 2 bases; junction bases outside the gene matches: 10. The CDR3 reads CATRAPGGAYEQYF. DNA for the CDR3: TGTGCCACACGGGCCCCAGGGGGCGCCTACGAGCAGTACTTC.